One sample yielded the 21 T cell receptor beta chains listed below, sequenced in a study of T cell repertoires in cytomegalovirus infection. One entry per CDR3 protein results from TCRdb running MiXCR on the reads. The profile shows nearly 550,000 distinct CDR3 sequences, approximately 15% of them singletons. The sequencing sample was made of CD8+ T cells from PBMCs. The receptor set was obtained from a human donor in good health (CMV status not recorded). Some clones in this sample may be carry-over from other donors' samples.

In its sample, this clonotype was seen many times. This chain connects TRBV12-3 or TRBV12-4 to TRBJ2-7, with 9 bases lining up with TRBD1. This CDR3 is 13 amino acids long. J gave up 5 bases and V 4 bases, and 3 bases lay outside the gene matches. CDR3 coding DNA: TGTGCCAGCAGTTCGGGACAGGGAAACGAGCAGTACTTC. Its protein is CASSSGQGNEQYF.

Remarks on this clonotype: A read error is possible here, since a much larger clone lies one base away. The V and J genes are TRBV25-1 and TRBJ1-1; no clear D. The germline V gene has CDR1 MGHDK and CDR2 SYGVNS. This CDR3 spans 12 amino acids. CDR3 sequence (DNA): TGTGCCAGCGGACTGGAAGGCACTGATGCTTTCTTT. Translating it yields CASGLEGTDAFF.

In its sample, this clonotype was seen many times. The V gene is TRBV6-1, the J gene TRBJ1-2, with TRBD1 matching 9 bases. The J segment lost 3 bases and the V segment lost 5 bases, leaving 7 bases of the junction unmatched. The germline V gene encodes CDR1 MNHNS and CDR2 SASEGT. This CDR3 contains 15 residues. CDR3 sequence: CASSYDRTGDYGYTF. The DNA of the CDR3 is TGTGCCAGCAGTTATGACCGGACAGGGGACTATGGCTACACCTTC.

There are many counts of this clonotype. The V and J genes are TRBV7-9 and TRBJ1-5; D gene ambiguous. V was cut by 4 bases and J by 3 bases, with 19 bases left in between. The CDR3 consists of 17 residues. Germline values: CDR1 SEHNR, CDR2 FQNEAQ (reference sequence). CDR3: CASSYGRGKEVNQPQHF. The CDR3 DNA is TGTGCCAGCAGCTACGGACGTGGGAAAGAGGTCAATCAGCCCCAGCATTTT.

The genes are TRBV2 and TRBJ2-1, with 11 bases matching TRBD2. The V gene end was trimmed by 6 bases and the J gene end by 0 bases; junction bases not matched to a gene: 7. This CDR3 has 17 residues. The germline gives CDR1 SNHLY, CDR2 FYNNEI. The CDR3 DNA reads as TGTGCCAGCAGAGAGTGGACTAGCGGGTTCTCCTACAATGAGCAGTTCTTC. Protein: CASREWTSGFSYNEQFF.

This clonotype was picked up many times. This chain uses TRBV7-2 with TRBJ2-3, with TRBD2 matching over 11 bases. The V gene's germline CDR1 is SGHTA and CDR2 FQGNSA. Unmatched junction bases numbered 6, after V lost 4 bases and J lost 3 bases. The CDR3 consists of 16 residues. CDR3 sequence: CASSSRLAGPTDTQYF. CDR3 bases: TGTGCCAGCAGCTCCAGACTAGCGGGGCCGACAGATACGCAGTATTTT. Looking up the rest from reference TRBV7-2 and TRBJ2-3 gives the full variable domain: GAGVSQSPSNKVTEKGKDVELRCDPISGHTALYWYRQSLGQGLEFLIYFQGNSAPDKSGLPSDRFSAERTGGSVSTLTIQRTQQEDSAVYLCASSSRLAGPTDTQYFGPGTRLTVL.

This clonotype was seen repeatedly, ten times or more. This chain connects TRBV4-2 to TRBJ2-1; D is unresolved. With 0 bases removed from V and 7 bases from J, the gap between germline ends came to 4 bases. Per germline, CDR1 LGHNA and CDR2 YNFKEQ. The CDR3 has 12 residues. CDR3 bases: TGTGCCAGCAGCCAAGATTTGAATGAGCAGTTCTTC. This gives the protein CASSQDLNEQFF.

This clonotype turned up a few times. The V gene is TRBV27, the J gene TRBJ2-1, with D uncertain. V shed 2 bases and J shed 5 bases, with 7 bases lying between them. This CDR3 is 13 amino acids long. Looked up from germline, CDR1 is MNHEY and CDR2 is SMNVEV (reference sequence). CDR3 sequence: CASSLDWDNEQFF. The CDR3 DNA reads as TGTGCCAGCAGTTTAGATTGGGACAATGAGCAGTTCTTC.

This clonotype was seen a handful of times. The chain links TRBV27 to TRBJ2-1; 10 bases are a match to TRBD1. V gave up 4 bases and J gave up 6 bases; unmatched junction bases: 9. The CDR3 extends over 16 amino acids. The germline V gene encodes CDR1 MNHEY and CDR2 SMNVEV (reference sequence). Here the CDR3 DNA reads TGTGCCAGCAGTTCCCCGGGACAGGGGACTACCAATGAGCAGTTCTTC. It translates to CASSSPGQGTTNEQFF.

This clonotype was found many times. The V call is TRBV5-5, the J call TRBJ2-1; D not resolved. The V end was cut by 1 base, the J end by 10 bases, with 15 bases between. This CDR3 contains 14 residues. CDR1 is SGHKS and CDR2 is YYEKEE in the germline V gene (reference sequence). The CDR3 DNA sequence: TGTGCCAGCAGCTTGAGGTCCTCGTACGGAGAGCAGTTCTTC. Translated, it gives CASSLRSSYGEQFF.

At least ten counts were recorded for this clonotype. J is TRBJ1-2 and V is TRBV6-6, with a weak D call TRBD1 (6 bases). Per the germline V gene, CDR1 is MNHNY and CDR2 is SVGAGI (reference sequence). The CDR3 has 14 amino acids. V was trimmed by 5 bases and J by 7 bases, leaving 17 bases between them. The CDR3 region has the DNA TGTGCCAGCAGTGCGGGGGGGGCAAGTGGTGGCTACACCTTC. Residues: CASSAGGASGGYTF.

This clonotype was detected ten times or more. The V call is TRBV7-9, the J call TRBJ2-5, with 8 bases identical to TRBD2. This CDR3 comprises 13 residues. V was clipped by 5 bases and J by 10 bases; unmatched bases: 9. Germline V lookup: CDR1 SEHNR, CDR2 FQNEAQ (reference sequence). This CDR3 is CASSPGTSQGQYF. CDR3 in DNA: TGTGCCAGCAGCCCCGGGACTAGTCAAGGCCAGTACTTC.

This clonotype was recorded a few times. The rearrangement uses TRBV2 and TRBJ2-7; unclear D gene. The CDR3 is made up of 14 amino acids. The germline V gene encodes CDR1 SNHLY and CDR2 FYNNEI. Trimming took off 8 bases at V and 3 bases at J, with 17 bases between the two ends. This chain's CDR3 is CASSPARQSYEQYF. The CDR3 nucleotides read TGTGCCAGCTCTCCTGCTCGGCAGAGCTACGAGCAGTACTTC.

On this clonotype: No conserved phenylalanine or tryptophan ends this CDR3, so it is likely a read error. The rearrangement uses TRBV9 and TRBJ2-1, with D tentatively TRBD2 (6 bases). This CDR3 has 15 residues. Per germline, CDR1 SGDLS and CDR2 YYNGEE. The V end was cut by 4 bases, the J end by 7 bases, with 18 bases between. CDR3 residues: CASSSQGEEGNEQFL. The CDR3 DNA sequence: TGTGCCAGCAGCTCCCAGGGTGAGGAGGGAAATGAGCAGTTCTTA.

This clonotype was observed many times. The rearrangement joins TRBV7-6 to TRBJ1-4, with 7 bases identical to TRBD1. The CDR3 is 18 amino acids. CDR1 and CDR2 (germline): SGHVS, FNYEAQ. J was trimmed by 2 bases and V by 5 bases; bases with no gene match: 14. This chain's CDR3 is CASSKYDRELRTNEKLFF. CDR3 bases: TGTGCCAGCAGCAAATACGACAGGGAATTAAGGACTAATGAAAAACTGTTTTTT.

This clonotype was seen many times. This CDR3 reads CASTEGRGAYEQYF. Here the CDR3 DNA reads TGTGCCTCCACGGAGGGCAGGGGGGCCTACGAGCAGTACTTC. The rearrangement joins TRBV7-8 to TRBJ2-7; D is perhaps TRBD1 (7 bases). CDR1 is SGHVS and CDR2 is FQNEAQ in the germline V gene. The CDR3 loop spans 14 amino acids. V gave up 11 bases and J gave up 2 bases, with 19 bases separating them.

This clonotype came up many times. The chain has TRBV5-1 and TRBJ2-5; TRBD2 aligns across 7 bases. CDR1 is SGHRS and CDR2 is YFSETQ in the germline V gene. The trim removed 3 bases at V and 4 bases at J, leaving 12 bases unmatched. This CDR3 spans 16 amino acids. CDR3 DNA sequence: TGCGCCAGCAGCTACCGATCTGGTACGGGGGGAGAGACCCAGTACTTC. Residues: CASSYRSGTGGETQYF.

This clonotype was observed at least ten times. CDR3 protein: CASSLTAGTPPTYEQYF. Here the CDR3 DNA reads TGTGCCAGCAGCCTAACAGCCGGGACACCACCTACCTACGAGCAGTACTTC. This chain uses TRBV27 with TRBJ2-7, with D possibly matching TRBD1 (6 bases). The germline gives CDR1 MNHEY, CDR2 SMNVEV (reference sequence). The CDR3 extends over 17 amino acids. Trimming took off 6 bases at V and 2 bases at J, with 23 bases between the two ends.

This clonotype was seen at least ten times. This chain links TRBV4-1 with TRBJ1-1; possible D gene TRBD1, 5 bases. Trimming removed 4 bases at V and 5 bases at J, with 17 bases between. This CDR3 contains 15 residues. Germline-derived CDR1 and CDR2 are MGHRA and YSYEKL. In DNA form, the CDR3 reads TGCGCCAGCAGCCTAAACCAGGGTATGCAAACTGAAGCTTTCTTT. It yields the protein CASSLNQGMQTEAFF.

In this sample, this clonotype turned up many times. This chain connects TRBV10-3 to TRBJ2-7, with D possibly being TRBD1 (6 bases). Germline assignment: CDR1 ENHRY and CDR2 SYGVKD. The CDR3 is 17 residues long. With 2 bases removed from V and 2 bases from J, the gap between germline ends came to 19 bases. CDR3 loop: CAISEPTGTQITYEQYF. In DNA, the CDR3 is TGTGCCATCAGTGAGCCGACCGGGACACAAATTACCTACGAGCAGTACTTC.

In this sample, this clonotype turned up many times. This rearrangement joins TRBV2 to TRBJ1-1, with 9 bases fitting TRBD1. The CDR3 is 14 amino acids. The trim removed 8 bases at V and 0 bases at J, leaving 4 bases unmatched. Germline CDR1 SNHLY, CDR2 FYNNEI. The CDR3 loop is CASEGTGLNTEAFF. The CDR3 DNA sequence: TGTGCCAGCGAAGGGACAGGGTTGAACACTGAAGCTTTCTTT.